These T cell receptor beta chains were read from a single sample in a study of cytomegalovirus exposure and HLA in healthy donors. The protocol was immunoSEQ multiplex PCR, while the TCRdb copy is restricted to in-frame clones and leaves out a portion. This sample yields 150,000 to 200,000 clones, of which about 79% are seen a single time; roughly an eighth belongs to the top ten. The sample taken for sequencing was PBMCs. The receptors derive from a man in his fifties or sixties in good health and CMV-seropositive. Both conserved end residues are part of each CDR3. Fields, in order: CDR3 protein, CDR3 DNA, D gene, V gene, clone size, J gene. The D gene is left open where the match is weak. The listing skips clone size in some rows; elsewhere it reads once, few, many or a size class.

CASGRTESSTDTQYF | TGTGCTAGTGGCCGGACAGAGTCTAGCACAGATACGCAGTATTTT | NA | TRBV12-5 | NA | TRBJ2-3
CASSLKTGADPGYGYTF | TGCGCCAGCAGCCTTAAGACAGGGGCCGACCCTGGCTATGGCTACACCTTC | TRBD1 | TRBV5-1 | NA | TRBJ1-2
CASSLRNLNTEAFF | TGTGCCAGCAGTTTGCGGAACTTGAACACTGAAGCTTTCTTT | NA | TRBV28 | NA | TRBJ1-1
CASSEEGTGSGGYTF | TGCGCCAGCAGCGAGGAGGGGACAGGGAGTGGTGGCTACACCTTC | TRBD1 | TRBV5-1 | few | TRBJ1-2
CASAPRGASSYEQYF | TGTGCCAGCGCGCCCAGGGGGGCAAGCTCCTACGAGCAGTACTTC | NA | TRBV9 | NA | TRBJ2-7
CASSSDTYGNQPQHF | TGTGCCAGCAGTTCCGACACGTATGGCAATCAGCCCCAGCATTTT | NA | TRBV28 | NA | TRBJ1-5
CAWSAGADQPQHF | TGTGCCTGGAGTGCAGGGGCCGATCAGCCCCAGCATTTT | NA | TRBV30 | NA | TRBJ1-5
CASSLNGDAGELFF | TGCGCCAGCAGCTTGAACGGGGATGCCGGGGAGCTGTTTTTT | NA | TRBV5-1 | few | TRBJ2-2
CASSPRDRKTSGANVLTF | TGCGCCAGCAGCCCCCGGGACAGAAAAACCTCTGGGGCCAACGTCCTGACTTTC | TRBD1 | TRBV5-1 | NA | TRBJ2-6
CAWSFGAVANYGYTF | TGTGCCTGGAGTTTTGGAGCCGTTGCTAACTATGGCTACACCTTC | NA | TRBV30 | NA | TRBJ1-2
CASSPHRGGHTGELFF | TGTGCCAGCAGCCCCCACAGGGGAGGACACACCGGGGAGCTGTTTTTT | NA | TRBV7-9 | NA | TRBJ2-2
CASKIGTAINEQFF | TGTGCCAGTAAGATCGGGACAGCTATCAATGAGCAGTTCTTC | TRBD1 | TRBV19 | NA | TRBJ2-1
CASAGQGNYNEQFF | TGCGCCAGCGCCGGACAGGGAAACTACAATGAGCAGTTCTTC | TRBD1 | TRBV10-1 | NA | TRBJ2-1
CASSLGSTAEAFF | TGTGCCAGCAGCTTAGGCAGCACAGCCGAAGCTTTCTTT | NA | TRBV11-3 | NA | TRBJ1-1
CASSLVGTGAQPQHF | TGTGCCAGCAGCTTGGTAGGGACAGGGGCACAGCCCCAGCATTTT | TRBD1 | TRBV7-8 | NA | TRBJ1-5
CASSLYSGGSYNSPLHF | TGTGCCAGCAGTTTATACAGTGGAGGCTCCTATAATTCACCCCTCCACTTT | NA | TRBV27 | NA | TRBJ1-6
CASSQYRDNSPLHF | TGTGCCAGCAGCCAATACAGGGATAATTCACCCCTCCACTTT | NA | TRBV14 | few | TRBJ1-6
CASSREADTQYF | TGTGCCAGCAGCCGTGAGGCGGATACGCAGTATTTT | NA | TRBV13 | NA | TRBJ2-3
CAISGGTSGGSYEQYF | TGTGCCATCAGTGGGGGGACTAGCGGGGGTTCCTACGAGCAGTACTTC | TRBD2 | TRBV10-3 | few | TRBJ2-7
CASSPGGGNQPQHF | TGCGCCAGCAGCCCCGGCGGGGGAAATCAGCCCCAGCATTTT | NA | TRBV5-1 | few | TRBJ1-5
CASSDRETEAFF | TGCGCCAGCAGTGACAGGGAAACTGAAGCTTTCTTT | NA | TRBV10-2 | NA | TRBJ1-1
CASSPQARGQGGYTF | TGTGCCAGCAGTCCGCAGGCTCGGGGTCAAGGAGGCTACACCTTC | NA | TRBV28 | NA | TRBJ1-2
CASSPPRTDQGNEKLFF | TGTGCCAGCTCACCACCGAGGACGGATCAGGGAAATGAAAAACTGTTTTTT | NA | TRBV18 | few | TRBJ1-4
CASSMGADTTDTQYF | TGTGCCAGTAGTATGGGGGCGGACACCACAGATACGCAGTATTTT | NA | TRBV19 | NA | TRBJ2-3
CASSRVSSDTQYF | TGTGCCAGCAGCAGGGTTAGTTCAGATACGCAGTATTTT | NA | TRBV28 | NA | TRBJ2-3
CAISREYGYTF | TGTGCCATCAGCCGGGAGTATGGCTACACCTTC | NA | TRBV10-3 | NA | TRBJ1-2
CASRRDRVGRDTQYF | TGTGCCAGCAGAAGGGACAGGGTAGGACGAGATACGCAGTATTTT | TRBD1 | TRBV6-1 | few | TRBJ2-3
CASSLSGARRWQPQHF | TGTGCCAGCAGCTTGAGCGGGGCAAGACGGTGGCAGCCCCAGCATTTT | NA | TRBV7-9 | NA | TRBJ1-5
CASSEVGGEGGTEAFF | TGTGCCAGCAGTGAAGTAGGGGGGGAAGGGGGCACTGAAGCTTTCTTT | NA | TRBV6-1 | NA | TRBJ1-1
CASRGTGGEYNEQFF | TGTGCCAGCAGGGGGACAGGGGGCGAGTACAATGAGCAGTTCTTC | TRBD1 | TRBV11-2 | NA | TRBJ2-1
CASSLGKETQYF | TGTGCCAGCAGCTTAGGCAAAGAGACCCAGTACTTC | NA | TRBV13 | NA | TRBJ2-5
CASSPDRVDYGYTF | TGTGCCAGTAGTCCGGACAGGGTAGACTATGGCTACACCTTC | TRBD1 | TRBV19 | NA | TRBJ1-2
CASSIGYRGDQPQHF | TGTGCCAGTAGTATAGGGTACAGGGGGGATCAGCCCCAGCATTTT | TRBD1 | TRBV19 | NA | TRBJ1-5
CAISNRVGTDTQYF | TGTGCCATCTCGAACAGGGTTGGCACAGATACGCAGTATTTT | NA | TRBV6-1 | few | TRBJ2-3
CASSRGTGLDEQFF | TGTGCCAGCAGCCGGGGGACAGGGTTGGATGAGCAGTTCTTC | TRBD1 | TRBV9 | few | TRBJ2-1
CASSLNWDLAKNIQYF | TGCGCCAGCAGCCTAAACTGGGACTTAGCCAAAAACATTCAGTACTTC | NA | TRBV5-1 | NA | TRBJ2-4
CASTWEGARDTGELFF | TGTGCCAGCACCTGGGAAGGGGCGCGTGACACCGGGGAGCTGTTTTTT | NA | TRBV28 | once | TRBJ2-2
CASSITGGAKNIQYF | TGTGCCAGCAGTATCACAGGGGGAGCCAAAAACATTCAGTACTTC | TRBD1 | TRBV27 | NA | TRBJ2-4
CASSQEWGSSGANVLTF | TGTGCCAGCAGCCAAGAATGGGGCAGCTCTGGGGCCAACGTCCTGACTTTC | NA | TRBV4-2 | NA | TRBJ2-6
CASSTPKTGGEVARYGYTF | TGTGCCAGCAGCACCCCAAAGACAGGGGGCGAGGTTGCTAGGTATGGCTACACCTTC | TRBD1 | TRBV11-2 | NA | TRBJ1-2
CASSLMDTGRPGELFF | TGTGCCAGCAGTTTAATGGACACCGGACGCCCCGGGGAGCTGTTTTTT | NA | TRBV28 | NA | TRBJ2-2
CASSLGTGDTEAFF | TGTGCCAGCAGCTTGGGAACAGGAGACACTGAAGCTTTCTTT | NA | TRBV5-6 | NA | TRBJ1-1
CASSIQGAYNEQFF | TGTGCCAGTAGTATACAGGGGGCCTACAATGAGCAGTTCTTC | TRBD1 | TRBV19 | NA | TRBJ2-1
CSSSLAYRGAKNIQYF | TGTTCCAGCAGCTTAGCCTACAGGGGCGCCAAAAACATTCAGTACTTC | TRBD1 | TRBV7-9 | NA | TRBJ2-4
CASSLDRGSTDTQYF | TGTGCCAGCAGCTTGGACAGGGGTAGCACAGATACGCAGTATTTT | TRBD1 | TRBV7-8 | NA | TRBJ2-3
CASGTGVYGYTF | TGTGCCAGCGGTACAGGGGTTTATGGCTACACCTTC | TRBD1 | TRBV27 | NA | TRBJ1-2
CATSSKLQGATNEKLFF | TGTGCCACCAGCAGCAAGCTACAGGGTGCAACTAATGAAAAACTGTTTTTT | NA | TRBV15 | NA | TRBJ1-4
CASSPPGQGGNTIYF | TGTGCCAGCAGCCCCCCGGGACAGGGTGGTAACACCATATATTTT | TRBD1 | TRBV7-9 | NA | TRBJ1-3